Listed below are T cell receptor beta chains from one sample, sequenced in a study of T cell responses to AZD1222 COVID-19 vaccine. Some clones are missing from TCRdb's copy, which holds only in-frame ones; the method was immunoSEQ multiplex PCR. The sample has some 140,000 clones; 90% to 95% are singletons. The sequencing used peripheral blood, collected 28 days after the second AZD1222 dose. Source of these receptors: an adult who received the AZD1222 COVID-19 vaccine. CDR3s include the opening cysteine and the closing phenylalanine or tryptophan. The order of the fields is J gene, D gene, V gene, clone size, CDR3 DNA, CDR3 protein. D genes are given only for firm matches. Clone sizes are given selectively: once, few, many, or a class where the clone is expanded.

j_gene: TRBJ1-6
d_gene: NA
v_gene: TRBV15
abundance: once
CDR3nt: TGTGCCACCAGCAGAGAACGGGGTGTACCCCTCCACTTT
CDR3aa: CATSRERGVPLHF

j_gene: TRBJ1-2
d_gene: TRBD1
v_gene: TRBV27
abundance: NA
CDR3nt: TGTGCCAGCAGTTTCCGAGGACAGGGGGATCCCCATGGCTACACCTTC
CDR3aa: CASSFRGQGDPHGYTF

j_gene: TRBJ2-4
d_gene: TRBD2
v_gene: TRBV11-3
abundance: once
CDR3nt: TGTGCCAGCAGCCCCGGCGGGACTAGCGGGGGAGTCATTCAGTACTTC
CDR3aa: CASSPGGTSGGVIQYF

j_gene: TRBJ1-1
d_gene: NA
v_gene: TRBV18
abundance: NA
CDR3nt: TGTGCCAGCTCGTTTGACAGGTACACTGAAGCTTTCTTT
CDR3aa: CASSFDRYTEAFF

j_gene: TRBJ1-6
d_gene: TRBD1
v_gene: TRBV7-6
abundance: NA
CDR3nt: TGTGCCAGCGCGATAACTACAGGGGAGGGCTCACCCCTCCACTTT
CDR3aa: CASAITTGEGSPLHF

j_gene: TRBJ1-5
d_gene: NA
v_gene: TRBV10-1
abundance: once
CDR3nt: TGCGCCAGCAGAAAGTGGAGCAATCAGCCCCAGCATTTT
CDR3aa: CASRKWSNQPQHF

j_gene: TRBJ1-5
d_gene: NA
v_gene: TRBV19
abundance: NA
CDR3nt: TGTGCCAGTAGTATAGATCTATGGGGTCTAGGTCAGCCCCAGCATTTT
CDR3aa: CASSIDLWGLGQPQHF

j_gene: TRBJ2-1
d_gene: NA
v_gene: TRBV24-1
abundance: NA
CDR3nt: TGTGCCACACGGGGGAGCTCCTACAATGAGCAGTTCTTC
CDR3aa: CATRGSSYNEQFF

j_gene: TRBJ1-2
d_gene: TRBD1
v_gene: TRBV6-5
abundance: NA
CDR3nt: TGTGCCAGCAGCCCCGGACAGGGGGCGGGAGGCTACACCTTC
CDR3aa: CASSPGQGAGGYTF

j_gene: TRBJ1-3
d_gene: NA
v_gene: TRBV6-5
abundance: NA
CDR3nt: TGTGCCAGCAGGGCACTCCGAACTGGAAACACCATATATTTT
CDR3aa: CASRALRTGNTIYF

j_gene: TRBJ1-2
d_gene: TRBD1
v_gene: TRBV10-3
abundance: NA
CDR3nt: TGTGCCATCAGGGGGACAGGGGTAAGTAACTATGGCTACACCTTC
CDR3aa: CAIRGTGVSNYGYTF

j_gene: TRBJ2-1
d_gene: TRBD1
v_gene: TRBV7-2
abundance: NA
CDR3nt: TGTGCCAGCAGCTCTACAGGGGGCAATGAGCAGTTCTTC
CDR3aa: CASSSTGGNEQFF

j_gene: TRBJ2-1
d_gene: NA
v_gene: TRBV5-1
abundance: NA
CDR3nt: TGCGCCAGCAGCTTTTCGGCAGGGTGGGATGAGCAGTTCTTC
CDR3aa: CASSFSAGWDEQFF

j_gene: TRBJ1-1
d_gene: TRBD1
v_gene: TRBV6-2/TRBV6-3
abundance: NA
CDR3nt: TGTGCCAGCAGTCTAAATAACAGGGGGCATGAAGCTTTCTTT
CDR3aa: CASSLNNRGHEAFF

j_gene: TRBJ1-6
d_gene: NA
v_gene: TRBV7-8
abundance: NA
CDR3nt: TGTGCCAGCAGCTTATATACAGGGCAGGGTTCACCCCTCCACTTT
CDR3aa: CASSLYTGQGSPLHF

j_gene: TRBJ1-5
d_gene: NA
v_gene: TRBV29-1
abundance: NA
CDR3nt: TGCAGCGTTGGAGGAGGGCCGGGTCAGCCCCAGCATTTT
CDR3aa: CSVGGGPGQPQHF

j_gene: TRBJ1-6
d_gene: NA
v_gene: TRBV2
abundance: NA
CDR3nt: TGTGCCAGCAGTGTACCGGGGGGCCATGACAGGTGGGATTCACCCCTCCACTTT
CDR3aa: CASSVPGGHDRWDSPLHF

j_gene: TRBJ1-2
d_gene: NA
v_gene: TRBV10-1
abundance: NA
CDR3nt: TGCGCCAGCAGTGAGAGGGATCCGGAGTATGGCTACACCTTC
CDR3aa: CASSERDPEYGYTF

j_gene: TRBJ2-7
d_gene: NA
v_gene: TRBV13
abundance: NA
CDR3nt: TGTGCCAGCAGCCAGAACAGGGCGAGCTCCTACGAGCAGTACTTC
CDR3aa: CASSQNRASSYEQYF

j_gene: TRBJ1-4
d_gene: NA
v_gene: TRBV21-1
abundance: NA
CDR3nt: TGTGCCAGCAGCGTCCCAGGACAGGGAAGGAAACTGTTTTTT
CDR3aa: CASSVPGQGRKLFF

j_gene: TRBJ1-1
d_gene: TRBD1
v_gene: TRBV9
abundance: NA
CDR3nt: TGTGCCAGCAGCCGGGGGACAGGGGGTTATAACACTGAAGCTTTCTTT
CDR3aa: CASSRGTGGYNTEAFF

j_gene: TRBJ1-4
d_gene: NA
v_gene: TRBV7-9
abundance: NA
CDR3nt: TGTGCCAGCAGCCCCGACGCTCTACGGGAAAAACTGTTTTTT
CDR3aa: CASSPDALREKLFF

j_gene: TRBJ2-7
d_gene: TRBD1
v_gene: TRBV11-3
abundance: once
CDR3nt: TGTGCCAGCAGCTTAAGTACGCCAGGGGGTGGGGACGAGCAGTACTTC
CDR3aa: CASSLSTPGGGDEQYF

j_gene: TRBJ1-2
d_gene: NA
v_gene: TRBV4-1
abundance: NA
CDR3nt: TGCGCCAGCAGCCAGGGCTCGATTGTTAAGCCGGGCTACACCTTC
CDR3aa: CASSQGSIVKPGYTF

j_gene: TRBJ1-2
d_gene: NA
v_gene: TRBV3-1/TRBV3-2
abundance: NA
CDR3nt: TGTGCCAGCAGCCAAGAGTCAGTCTACACCTTC
CDR3aa: CASSQESVYTF

j_gene: TRBJ1-2
d_gene: NA
v_gene: TRBV19
abundance: NA
CDR3nt: TGTGCATCCCAGACAGGAGGGTATGGCTACACCTTC
CDR3aa: CASQTGGYGYTF

j_gene: TRBJ1-1
d_gene: NA
v_gene: TRBV2
abundance: NA
CDR3nt: TGTGCCAGCAGTGAAGCGGCAGGGTGGAACACTGAAGCTTTCTTT
CDR3aa: CASSEAAGWNTEAFF

j_gene: TRBJ2-7
d_gene: TRBD1
v_gene: TRBV19
abundance: few
CDR3nt: TGTGCCAGTGTCGGGGACAGCTCCTACGAGCAGTACTTC
CDR3aa: CASVGDSSYEQYF

j_gene: TRBJ1-2
d_gene: NA
v_gene: TRBV19
abundance: NA
CDR3nt: TGTGCCAGTAGTTGGGGGACTAGGGGTTCGTATGGCTACACCTTC
CDR3aa: CASSWGTRGSYGYTF

j_gene: TRBJ2-1
d_gene: TRBD2
v_gene: TRBV4-1
abundance: NA
CDR3nt: TGCGCCAGCAGCCAAGTCGCAGCGGGGTTCAGTGAGCAGTTCTTC
CDR3aa: CASSQVAAGFSEQFF

j_gene: TRBJ1-2
d_gene: NA
v_gene: TRBV4-1
abundance: NA
CDR3nt: TGCGCCAGCAGCCATCCCGACAGCCCTGGTGGCTACACCTTC
CDR3aa: CASSHPDSPGGYTF

j_gene: TRBJ1-2
d_gene: TRBD1
v_gene: TRBV3-1/TRBV3-2
abundance: NA
CDR3nt: TGTGCCAGCACCGAACAGGGGGCGCGAAGCTACACCTTC
CDR3aa: CASTEQGARSYTF

j_gene: TRBJ2-5
d_gene: TRBD1
v_gene: TRBV14
abundance: NA
CDR3nt: TGTGCCAGCAGCCAAGGGAAGGTTGGGGACAGGGGGCGAGAGACCCAGTACTTC
CDR3aa: CASSQGKVGDRGRETQYF

j_gene: TRBJ1-2
d_gene: NA
v_gene: TRBV28
abundance: NA
CDR3nt: TGTGCCAGCAGGGAGTACTATGGCTACACCTTC
CDR3aa: CASREYYGYTF

j_gene: TRBJ2-7
d_gene: TRBD1
v_gene: TRBV19
abundance: NA
CDR3nt: TGTGCCAGTAGTACCCAACCGGGACAGGGTTACGAGCAGTACTTC
CDR3aa: CASSTQPGQGYEQYF

j_gene: TRBJ1-1
d_gene: TRBD1
v_gene: TRBV6-5
abundance: NA
CDR3nt: TGTGCCAGCAGTACCCGGGACAGGGTGCCCGAAGCTTTCTTT
CDR3aa: CASSTRDRVPEAFF

j_gene: TRBJ2-5
d_gene: TRBD2
v_gene: TRBV7-2
abundance: NA
CDR3nt: TGTGCCAGCAGCTTAGCTGGGACTAGAGGAGAGACCCAGTACTTC
CDR3aa: CASSLAGTRGETQYF

j_gene: TRBJ1-2
d_gene: NA
v_gene: TRBV6-2/TRBV6-3
abundance: NA
CDR3nt: TGTGCCAGCAGCCCCCGGCCGGCAGAGGCTAACTATGGCTACACCTTC
CDR3aa: CASSPRPAEANYGYTF

j_gene: TRBJ1-6
d_gene: TRBD1
v_gene: TRBV23-1
abundance: NA
CDR3nt: TGCGCCAGCAGTCAATCAACGACAGGGGGCTTTTCACCCCTCCACTTT
CDR3aa: CASSQSTTGGFSPLHF

j_gene: TRBJ1-1
d_gene: NA
v_gene: TRBV18
abundance: NA
CDR3nt: TGTGCCAGCTCACTCCAGGGTGGGGCTGAAGCTTTCTTT
CDR3aa: CASSLQGGAEAFF

j_gene: TRBJ2-5
d_gene: NA
v_gene: TRBV6-1
abundance: NA
CDR3nt: TGTGCCAGCAGTGAAGCTTCGAGGAAGACCCAGTACTTC
CDR3aa: CASSEASRKTQYF

j_gene: TRBJ2-1
d_gene: NA
v_gene: TRBV5-8
abundance: NA
CDR3nt: TGTGCCAGCAGCCGTGTCCCACAGGGACGGGATGAGCAGTTCTTC
CDR3aa: CASSRVPQGRDEQFF

j_gene: TRBJ1-5
d_gene: NA
v_gene: TRBV6-5
abundance: NA
CDR3nt: TGTGCCAGCAGTTCCGGAGAATATCAGCCCCAGCATTTT
CDR3aa: CASSSGEYQPQHF

j_gene: TRBJ2-1
d_gene: NA
v_gene: TRBV9
abundance: NA
CDR3nt: TGTGCCAGCAGCGGGACCAGGGGAGAGAATGAGCAGTTCTTC
CDR3aa: CASSGTRGENEQFF

j_gene: TRBJ1-6
d_gene: NA
v_gene: TRBV2
abundance: NA
CDR3nt: TGTGCCAGCAGTCAAGGCGGTATGGTTAATTCACCCCTCCACTTT
CDR3aa: CASSQGGMVNSPLHF

j_gene: TRBJ1-5
d_gene: NA
v_gene: TRBV25-1
abundance: NA
CDR3nt: TGTGCCAGCAGTGAACAGGGAGGAGGGCAGCCCCAGCATTTT
CDR3aa: CASSEQGGGQPQHF

j_gene: TRBJ2-5
d_gene: TRBD2
v_gene: TRBV4-2
abundance: NA
CDR3nt: TGTGCCAGCAGCCAAGTTATCGCGGGAGCGAGGGAGACCCAGTACTTC
CDR3aa: CASSQVIAGARETQYF

j_gene: TRBJ1-6
d_gene: NA
v_gene: TRBV2
abundance: NA
CDR3nt: TGTGCCAGCAGTGAGGACACCGGCTCCTATAATTCACCCCTCCACTTT
CDR3aa: CASSEDTGSYNSPLHF

j_gene: TRBJ1-2
d_gene: NA
v_gene: TRBV19
abundance: once
CDR3nt: TGTGCCAGTAGTATTGGGGTCTGGATCCAACAAGCCCTGGACTATGGCTACACCTTC
CDR3aa: CASSIGVWIQQALDYGYTF

j_gene: TRBJ1-2
d_gene: NA
v_gene: TRBV6-2/TRBV6-3
abundance: NA
CDR3nt: TGTGCCAGCAGTTACGCCACGGGGTTTAGACTGAGTGGCTACACCTTC
CDR3aa: CASSYATGFRLSGYTF